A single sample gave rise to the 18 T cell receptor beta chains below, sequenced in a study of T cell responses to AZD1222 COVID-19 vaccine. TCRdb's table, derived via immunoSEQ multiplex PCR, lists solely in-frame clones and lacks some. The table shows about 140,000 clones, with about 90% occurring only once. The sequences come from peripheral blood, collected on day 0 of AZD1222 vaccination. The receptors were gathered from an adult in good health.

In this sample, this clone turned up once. CDR3 DNA sequence: TGTGCCAGCAGCTTATCGGGACTCCCGAAAGAGACCCAGTACTTC. Residues: CASSLSGLPKETQYF. J is TRBJ2-5 and V is TRBV11-1; D may be TRBD2 (6 bases). The CDR3 is made up of 15 amino acids. Germline V gene data show CDR1 as SGHAT and CDR2 as FQDESV (reference sequence). With 2 bases removed from V and 3 bases from J, the gap between germline ends came to 13 bases.

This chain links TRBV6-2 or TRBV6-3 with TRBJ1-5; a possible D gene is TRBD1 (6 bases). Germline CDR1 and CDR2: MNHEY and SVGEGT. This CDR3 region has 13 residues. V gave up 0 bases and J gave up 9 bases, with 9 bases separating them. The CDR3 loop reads CASSYSRGAPQHF. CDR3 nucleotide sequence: TGTGCCAGCAGTTACTCCCGGGGGGCGCCCCAGCATTTT.

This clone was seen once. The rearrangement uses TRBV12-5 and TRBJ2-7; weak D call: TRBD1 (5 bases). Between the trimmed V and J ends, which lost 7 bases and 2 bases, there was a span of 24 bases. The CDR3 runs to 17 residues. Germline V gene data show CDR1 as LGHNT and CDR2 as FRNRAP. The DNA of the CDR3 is TGTGCTAGTGCACACAGTTCTAGGCAGGGTGGAACCTACGAGCAGTACTTC. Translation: CASAHSSRQGGTYEQYF.

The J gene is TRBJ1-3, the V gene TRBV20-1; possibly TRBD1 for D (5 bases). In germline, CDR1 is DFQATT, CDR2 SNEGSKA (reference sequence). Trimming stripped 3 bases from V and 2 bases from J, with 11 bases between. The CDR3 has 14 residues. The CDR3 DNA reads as TGCAGTGCTAGTGGGGCAGGGACTGGAAACACCATATATTTT. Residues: CSASGAGTGNTIYF.

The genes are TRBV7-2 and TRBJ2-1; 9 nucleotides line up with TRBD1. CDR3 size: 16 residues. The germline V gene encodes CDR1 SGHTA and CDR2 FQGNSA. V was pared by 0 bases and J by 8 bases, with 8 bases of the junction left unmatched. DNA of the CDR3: TGTGCCAGCAGCTTAGCCGGGACAGGGAGCTTCCATGAGCAGTTCTTC. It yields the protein CASSLAGTGSFHEQFF.

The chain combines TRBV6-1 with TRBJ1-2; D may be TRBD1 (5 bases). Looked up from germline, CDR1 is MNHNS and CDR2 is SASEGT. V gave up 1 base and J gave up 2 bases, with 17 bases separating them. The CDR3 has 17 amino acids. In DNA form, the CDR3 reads TGTGCCAGCAGTGAAGTCGGGGCCGCGAACATAAACTATGGCTACACCTTC. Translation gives CASSEVGAANINYGYTF.

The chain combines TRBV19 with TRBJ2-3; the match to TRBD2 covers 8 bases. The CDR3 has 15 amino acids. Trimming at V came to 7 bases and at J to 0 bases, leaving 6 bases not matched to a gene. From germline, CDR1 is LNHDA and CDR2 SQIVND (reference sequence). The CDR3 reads CASNAGGRSTDTQYF. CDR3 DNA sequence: TGTGCCAGTAATGCGGGAGGAAGGAGCACAGATACGCAGTATTTT.

CDR3 coding DNA: TGTGCCAGCAGTTACGGCGGACTCAACAATGAGCAGTTCTTC. Protein product: CASSYGGLNNEQFF. This rearrangement joins TRBV6-2 or TRBV6-3 to TRBJ2-1, with TRBD2 as a possible D gene (5 bases). Germline values: CDR1 MNHEY, CDR2 SVGEGT. This CDR3 has 14 amino acids. V dropped 2 bases and J dropped 5 bases, with 10 bases sitting between them.

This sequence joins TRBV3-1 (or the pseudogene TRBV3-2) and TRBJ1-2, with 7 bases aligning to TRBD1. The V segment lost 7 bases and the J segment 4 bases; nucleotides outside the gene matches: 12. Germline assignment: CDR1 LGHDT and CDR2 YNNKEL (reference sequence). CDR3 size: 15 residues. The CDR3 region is CASTHGDRLSYGYTF. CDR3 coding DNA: TGTGCCAGCACCCATGGGGACAGACTAAGCTATGGCTACACCTTC.

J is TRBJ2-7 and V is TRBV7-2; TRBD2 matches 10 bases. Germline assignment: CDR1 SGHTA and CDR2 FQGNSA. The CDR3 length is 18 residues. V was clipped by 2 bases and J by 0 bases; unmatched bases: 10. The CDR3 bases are TGTGCCAGCAGCTTATTCACTAGCGGGACCAGCCTCTCCTACGAGCAGTACTTC. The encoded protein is CASSLFTSGTSLSYEQYF.

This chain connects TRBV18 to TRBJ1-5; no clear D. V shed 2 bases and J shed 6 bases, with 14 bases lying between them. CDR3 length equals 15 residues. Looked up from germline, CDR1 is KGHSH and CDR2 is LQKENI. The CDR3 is CASSPVSQRGQPQHF. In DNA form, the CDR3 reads TGTGCCAGCTCACCAGTTTCTCAACGGGGTCAGCCCCAGCATTTT.

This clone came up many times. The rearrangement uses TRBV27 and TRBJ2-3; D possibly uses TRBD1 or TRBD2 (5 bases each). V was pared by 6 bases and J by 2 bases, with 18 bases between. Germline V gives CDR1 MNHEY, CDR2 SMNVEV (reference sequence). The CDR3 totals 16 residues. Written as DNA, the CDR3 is TGTGCCAGCAGACAGGACCGTCGAGGGTCCACAGATACGCAGTATTTT. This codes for CASRQDRRGSTDTQYF.

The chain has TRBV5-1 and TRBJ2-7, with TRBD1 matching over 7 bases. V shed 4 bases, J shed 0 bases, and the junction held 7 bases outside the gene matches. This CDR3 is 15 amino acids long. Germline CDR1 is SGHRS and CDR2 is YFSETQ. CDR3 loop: CASSLLGTASYEQYF. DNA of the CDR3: TGCGCCAGCAGCCTGCTAGGGACAGCCTCCTACGAGCAGTACTTC.

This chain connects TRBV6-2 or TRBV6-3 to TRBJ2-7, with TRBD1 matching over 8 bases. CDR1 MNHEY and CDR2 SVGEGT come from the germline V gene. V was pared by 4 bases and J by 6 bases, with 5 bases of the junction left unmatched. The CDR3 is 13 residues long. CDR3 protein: CASSFPGQAEQYF. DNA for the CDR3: TGTGCCAGCAGTTTTCCGGGACAGGCCGAGCAGTACTTC.

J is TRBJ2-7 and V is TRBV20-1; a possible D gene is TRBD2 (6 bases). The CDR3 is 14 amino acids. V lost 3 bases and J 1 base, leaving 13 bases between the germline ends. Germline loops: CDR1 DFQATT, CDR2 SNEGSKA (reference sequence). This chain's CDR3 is CSASRRARSYEQYF. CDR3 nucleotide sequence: TGCAGTGCTAGTAGGAGGGCCAGGTCCTACGAGCAGTACTTC.

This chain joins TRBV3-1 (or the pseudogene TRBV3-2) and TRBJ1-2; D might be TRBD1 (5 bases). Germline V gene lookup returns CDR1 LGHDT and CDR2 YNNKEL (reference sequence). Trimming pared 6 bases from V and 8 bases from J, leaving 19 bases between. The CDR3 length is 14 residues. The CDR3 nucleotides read TGTGCCAGCAGACCAGGGCCGGTAGCGAGAGGCTACACCTTC. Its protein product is CASRPGPVARGYTF.

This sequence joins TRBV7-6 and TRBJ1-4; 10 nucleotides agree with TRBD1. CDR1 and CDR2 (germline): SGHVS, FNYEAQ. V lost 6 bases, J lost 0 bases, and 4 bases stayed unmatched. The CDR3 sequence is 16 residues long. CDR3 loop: CASRSGQGATNEKLFF. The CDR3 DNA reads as TGTGCCAGCAGATCAGGACAGGGGGCAACTAATGAAAAACTGTTTTTT.

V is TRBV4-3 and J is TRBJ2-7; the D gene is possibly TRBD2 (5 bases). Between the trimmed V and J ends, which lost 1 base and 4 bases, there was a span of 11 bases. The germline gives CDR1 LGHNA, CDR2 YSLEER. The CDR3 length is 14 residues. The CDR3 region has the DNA TGCGCCAGCAGCCAAGTGAAGGGAGAGTACGAGCAGTACTTC. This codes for CASSQVKGEYEQYF.